The T cell receptor beta chain under discussion was sequenced for a study of T cell repertoires in cytomegalovirus infection. Study-level information: HLA-B-restricted CMV epitopes that are well studied were used alongside recently identified HLA-C-restricted ones. Based on public TCR beta signatures, there were indications of CMV infection and of a matching HLA type. Study-wide findings and caveats: The study found HLA-C-restricted CMV-specific TCR beta clonotypes dominating the ex vivo response. Carriers of CMV and the relevant HLA type were discriminated by public TCR beta frequency.

From the reads, TCRdb called clonotypes with MiXCR, one entry per CDR3 protein. The table shows 250,000 to 400,000 distinct CDR3 sequences, with approximately 25% occurring only once. Concerning this clonotype: The target antigen is unknown.

The clonotype originates from a human donor in good health (CMV status not recorded). Some clones in this sample may be carry-over from other donors' samples. Sequenced material: cultured PBMCs, taken from culture after CMV antigen stimulation.

In DNA form, the CDR3 reads TGTGCCAGTATGGGCGGGGCGGGACAGGGGAATGAGCAGTTCTTC. It translates to CASMGGAGQGNEQFF. The V and J genes are TRBV19 and TRBJ2-1, with 10 bases aligning to TRBD1. CDR3 size: 15 residues. Germline V lookup: CDR1 LNHDA, CDR2 SQIVND (reference sequence). V lost 7 bases, J lost 7 bases, and 10 bases stayed unmatched.